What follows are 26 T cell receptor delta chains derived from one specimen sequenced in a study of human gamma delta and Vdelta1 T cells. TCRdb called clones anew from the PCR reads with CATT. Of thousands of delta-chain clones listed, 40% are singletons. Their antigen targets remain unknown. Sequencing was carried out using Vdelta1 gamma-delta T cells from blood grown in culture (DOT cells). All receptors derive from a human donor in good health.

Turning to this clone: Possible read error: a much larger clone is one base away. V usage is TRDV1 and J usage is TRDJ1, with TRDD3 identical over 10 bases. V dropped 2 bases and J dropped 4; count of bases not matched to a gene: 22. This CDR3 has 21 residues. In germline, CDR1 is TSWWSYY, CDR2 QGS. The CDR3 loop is CALGESSYLIYWGMLSDKLIF. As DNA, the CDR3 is TGTGCTCTTGGGGAATCTTCCTACCTTATCTACTGGGGGATGCTTAGCGATAAACTCATCTTT.

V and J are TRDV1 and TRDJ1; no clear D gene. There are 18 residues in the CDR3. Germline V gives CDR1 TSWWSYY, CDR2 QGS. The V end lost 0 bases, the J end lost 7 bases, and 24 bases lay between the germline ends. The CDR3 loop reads CALGELGGAAGYPCKLIF. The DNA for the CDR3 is TGTGCTCTTGGGGAACTCGGTGGCGCAGCGGGGTACCCTTGTAAACTCATCTTT.

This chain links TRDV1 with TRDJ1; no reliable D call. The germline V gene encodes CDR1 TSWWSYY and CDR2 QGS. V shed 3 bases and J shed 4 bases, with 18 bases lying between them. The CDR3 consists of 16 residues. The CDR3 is CALGDQNPLGLDKLIF. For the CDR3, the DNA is TGTGCTCTTGGGGACCAGAATCCCCTCGGGCTCGATAAACTCATCTTT.

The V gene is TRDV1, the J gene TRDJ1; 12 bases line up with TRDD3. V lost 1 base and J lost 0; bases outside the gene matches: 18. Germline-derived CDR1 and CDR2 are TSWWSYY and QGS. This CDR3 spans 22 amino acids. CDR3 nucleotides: TGTGCTCTTGGGGAACACTTTCGAACCTACACTGGGGGATACATGTACACCGATAAACTCATCTTT. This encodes CALGEHFRTYTGGYMYTDKLIF.

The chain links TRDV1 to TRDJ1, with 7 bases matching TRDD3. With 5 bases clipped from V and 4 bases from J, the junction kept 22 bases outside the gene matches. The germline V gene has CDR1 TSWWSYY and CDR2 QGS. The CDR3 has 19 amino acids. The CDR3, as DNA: TGTGCTCTTGGGAAACACCTCGTACTGGGGCATTCGGTGTACGATAAACTCATCTTT. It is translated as CALGKHLVLGHSVYDKLIF.

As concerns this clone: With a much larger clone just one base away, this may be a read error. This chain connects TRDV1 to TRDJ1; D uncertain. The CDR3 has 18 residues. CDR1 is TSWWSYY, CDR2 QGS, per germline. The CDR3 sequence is CALGVPGLSHVRIDKPIF. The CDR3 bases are TGTGCTCTTGGGGTCCCAGGCCTTTCCCACGTACGAATTGATAAACCCATCTTT.

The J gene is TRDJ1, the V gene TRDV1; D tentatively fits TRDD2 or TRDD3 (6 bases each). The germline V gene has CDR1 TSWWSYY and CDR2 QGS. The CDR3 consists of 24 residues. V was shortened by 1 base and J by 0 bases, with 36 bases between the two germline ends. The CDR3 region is CALGEPIRNGLPRSLGAHTDKLIF. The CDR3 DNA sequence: TGTGCTCTTGGGGAACCCATAAGAAACGGCCTTCCCCGAAGCTTGGGGGCCCACACCGATAAACTCATCTTT.

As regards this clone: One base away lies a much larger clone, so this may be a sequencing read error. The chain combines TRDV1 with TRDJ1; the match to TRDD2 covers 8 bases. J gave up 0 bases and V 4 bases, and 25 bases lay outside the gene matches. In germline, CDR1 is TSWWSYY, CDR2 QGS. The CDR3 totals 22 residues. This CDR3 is CALGGRPSYSYHPPANTDKLIF. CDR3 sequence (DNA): TGTGCTCTTGGGGGACGTCCTTCCTATTCCTACCACCCTCCCGCGAACACCGATAAACTCATCTTT.

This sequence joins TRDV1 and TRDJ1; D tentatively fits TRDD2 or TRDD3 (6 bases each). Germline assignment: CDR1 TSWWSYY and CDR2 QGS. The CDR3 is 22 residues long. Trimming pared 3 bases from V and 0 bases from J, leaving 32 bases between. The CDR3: CALGDLLPSLGVGVQYTDKLIF. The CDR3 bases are TGTGCTCTTGGGGACCTCCTTCCGTCCCTAGGGGTGGGGGTCCAGTACACCGATAAACTCATCTTT.

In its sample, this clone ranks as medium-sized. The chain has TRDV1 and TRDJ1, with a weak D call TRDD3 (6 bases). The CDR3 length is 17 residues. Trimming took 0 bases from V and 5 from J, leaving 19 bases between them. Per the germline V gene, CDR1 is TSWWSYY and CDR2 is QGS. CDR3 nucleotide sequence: TGTGCTCTTGGGGAACTGGGGCCGTTACTGGGCCCGGATAAACTCATCTTT. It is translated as CALGELGPLLGPDKLIF.

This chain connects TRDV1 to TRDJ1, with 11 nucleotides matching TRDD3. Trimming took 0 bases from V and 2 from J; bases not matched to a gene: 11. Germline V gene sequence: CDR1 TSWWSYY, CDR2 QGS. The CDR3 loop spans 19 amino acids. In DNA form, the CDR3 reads TGTGCTCTTGGGGAACTCTTCCTACTGGGGGATAGAGCGACCGATAAACTCATCTTT. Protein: CALGELFLLGDRATDKLIF.

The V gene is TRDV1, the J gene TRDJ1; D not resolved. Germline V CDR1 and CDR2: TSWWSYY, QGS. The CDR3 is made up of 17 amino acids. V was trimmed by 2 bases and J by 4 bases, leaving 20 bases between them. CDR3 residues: CALGELLRTPVVDKLIF. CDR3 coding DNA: TGTGCTCTTGGGGAATTACTACGGACCCCCGTCGTCGATAAACTCATCTTT.

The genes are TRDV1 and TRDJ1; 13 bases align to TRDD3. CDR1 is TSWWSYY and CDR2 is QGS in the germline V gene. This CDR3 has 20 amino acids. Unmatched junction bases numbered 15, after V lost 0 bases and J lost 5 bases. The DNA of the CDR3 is TGTGCTCTTGGGGAACTTATCTCCTTCCTACTGGGGGATACGTCGGATAAACTCATCTTT. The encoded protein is CALGELISFLLGDTSDKLIF.

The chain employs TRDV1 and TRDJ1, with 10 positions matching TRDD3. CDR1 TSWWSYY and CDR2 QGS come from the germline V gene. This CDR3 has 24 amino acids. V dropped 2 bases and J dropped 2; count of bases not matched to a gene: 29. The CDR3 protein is CALGEFTREELLRLLGDGTDKLIF. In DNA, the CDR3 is TGTGCTCTTGGGGAATTTACGCGGGAAGAGCTCCTAAGGCTACTGGGGGATGGTACCGATAAACTCATCTTT.

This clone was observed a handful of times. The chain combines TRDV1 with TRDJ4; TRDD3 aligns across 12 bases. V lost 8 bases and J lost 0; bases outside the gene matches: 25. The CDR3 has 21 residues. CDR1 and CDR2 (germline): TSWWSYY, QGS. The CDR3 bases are TGTGCTCTTTTTCCTGAATCCCCGTTTGACTGGGGGATACCTCCCGCCAGACCCCTGATCTTT. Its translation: CALFPESPFDWGIPPARPLIF.

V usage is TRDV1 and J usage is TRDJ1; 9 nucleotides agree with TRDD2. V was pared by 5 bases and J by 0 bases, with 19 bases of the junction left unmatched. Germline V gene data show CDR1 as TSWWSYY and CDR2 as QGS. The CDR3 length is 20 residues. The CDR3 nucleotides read TGTGCTCTTGGGAACCCTTCCTACACCCAGGTACTTATGTACACCGATAAACTCATCTTT. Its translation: CALGNPSYTQVLMYTDKLIF.

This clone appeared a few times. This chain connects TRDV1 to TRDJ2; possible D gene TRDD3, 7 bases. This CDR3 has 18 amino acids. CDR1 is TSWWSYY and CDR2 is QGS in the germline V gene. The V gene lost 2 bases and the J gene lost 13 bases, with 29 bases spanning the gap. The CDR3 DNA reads TGTGCTCTTGGGGAAATCATCGATATCCTACGTCGGGGGGATTCACTCTTCTTT. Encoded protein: CALGEIIDILRRGDSLFF.

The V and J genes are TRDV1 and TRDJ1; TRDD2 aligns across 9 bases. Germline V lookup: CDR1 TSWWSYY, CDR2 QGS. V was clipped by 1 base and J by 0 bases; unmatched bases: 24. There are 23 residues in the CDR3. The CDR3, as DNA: TGTGCTCTTGGGGAACGGGGACGGCCTTCCTACGATCTAAGTTGGGGTTACACCGATAAACTCATCTTT. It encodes CALGERGRPSYDLSWGYTDKLIF.

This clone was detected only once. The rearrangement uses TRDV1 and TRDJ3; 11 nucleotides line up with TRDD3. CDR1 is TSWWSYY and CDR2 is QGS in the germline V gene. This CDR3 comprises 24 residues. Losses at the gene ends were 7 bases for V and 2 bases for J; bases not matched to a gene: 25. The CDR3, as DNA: TGTGCTCTTGACTTATTGAAACGGGACTTAAGTAATGGGGGATACGCCTGGGACACCCGACAGATGTTTTTC. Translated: CALDLLKRDLSNGGYAWDTRQMFF.

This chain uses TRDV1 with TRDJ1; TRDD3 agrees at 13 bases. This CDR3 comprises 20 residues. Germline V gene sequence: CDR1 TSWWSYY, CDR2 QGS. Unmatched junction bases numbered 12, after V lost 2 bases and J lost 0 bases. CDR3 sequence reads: CALGEYRINWGIRHTDKLIF. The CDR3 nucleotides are TGTGCTCTTGGGGAATATCGGATTAACTGGGGGATACGTCACACCGATAAACTCATCTTT.

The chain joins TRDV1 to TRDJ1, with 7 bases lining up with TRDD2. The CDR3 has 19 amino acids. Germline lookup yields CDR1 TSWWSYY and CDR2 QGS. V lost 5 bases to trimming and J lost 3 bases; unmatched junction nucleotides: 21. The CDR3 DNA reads TGTGCTCTTGGGAACGTCTGCTTCCTAAAGAGAAGGAGGGCCGATAAACTCATCTTT. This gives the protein CALGNVCFLKRRRADKLIF.

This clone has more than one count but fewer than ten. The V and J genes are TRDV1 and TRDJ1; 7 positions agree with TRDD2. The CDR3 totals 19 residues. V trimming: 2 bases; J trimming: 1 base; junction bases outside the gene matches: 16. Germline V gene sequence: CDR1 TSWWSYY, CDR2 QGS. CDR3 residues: CALGEESPGFPTSTDKLIF. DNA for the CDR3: TGTGCTCTTGGGGAAGAATCCCCCGGATTTCCTACAAGCACCGATAAACTCATCTTT.

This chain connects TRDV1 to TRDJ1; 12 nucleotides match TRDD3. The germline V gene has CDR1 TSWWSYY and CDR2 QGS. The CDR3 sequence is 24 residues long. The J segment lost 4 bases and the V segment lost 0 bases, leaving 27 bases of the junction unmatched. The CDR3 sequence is CALGELGFKKFLRLGDTFGDKLIF. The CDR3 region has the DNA TGTGCTCTTGGGGAACTAGGGTTTAAGAAATTCCTACGTCTGGGGGATACGTTCGGCGATAAACTCATCTTT.

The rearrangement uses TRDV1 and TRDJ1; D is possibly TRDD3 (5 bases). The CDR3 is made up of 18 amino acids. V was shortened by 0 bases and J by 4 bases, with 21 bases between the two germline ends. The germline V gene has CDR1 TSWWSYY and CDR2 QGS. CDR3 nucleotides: TGTGCTCTTGGGGAACTCAGGCCTGGGAGCGGATTGAGCGATAAACTCATCTTT. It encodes CALGELRPGSGLSDKLIF.

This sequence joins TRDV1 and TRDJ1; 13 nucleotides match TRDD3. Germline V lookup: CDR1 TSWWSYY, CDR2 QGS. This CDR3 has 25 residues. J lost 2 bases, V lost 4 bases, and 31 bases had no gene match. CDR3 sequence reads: CALGGVSSYDATGGYAKDSTDKLIF. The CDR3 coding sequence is TGTGCTCTTGGGGGAGTATCTTCCTACGACGCAACTGGGGGATACGCGAAGGATTCAACCGATAAACTCATCTTT.

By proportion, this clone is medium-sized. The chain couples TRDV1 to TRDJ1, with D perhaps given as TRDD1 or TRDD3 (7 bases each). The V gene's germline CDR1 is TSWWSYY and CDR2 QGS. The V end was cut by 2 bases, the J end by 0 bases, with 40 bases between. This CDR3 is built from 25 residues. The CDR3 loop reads CALGEAPLSAPTGEIALMYTDKLIF. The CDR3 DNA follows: TGTGCTCTTGGGGAAGCCCCCCTGTCCGCACCCACTGGGGAAATAGCCTTGATGTACACCGATAAACTCATCTTT.